These 10 T cell receptor beta chains originate from one sample sequenced in a study of cytomegalovirus exposure and HLA in healthy donors. Vbeta (60) and Jbeta (13) primers were used in the PCR. This table comes from immunoSEQ multiplex PCR, and its TCRdb copy is limited to in-frame clones, with some not included. The sample includes about 190,000 clones, more than 70% seen only once; the top ten take about 4.6%. Sample: PBMCs. The receptors here all came from a young man in good health and CMV-seropositive.

CDR3 amino acids: CASSDNPTQDYNSPLHF. The DNA of the CDR3 is TGTGCCAGCAGCGATAACCCCACCCAGGACTATAATTCACCCCTCCACTTT. This chain uses TRBV9 with TRBJ1-6; D unclear. V was clipped by 3 bases and J by 3 bases, with 16 bases between them. Germline loops: CDR1 SGDLS, CDR2 YYNGEE. This CDR3 region has 17 residues.

CDR3 DNA: TGCGCCAGCAGCCAAGAGAGGGGGTGGAGCATTCAGTACTTC. This encodes CASSQERGWSIQYF. The V call is TRBV4-3, the J call TRBJ2-4; D is perhaps TRBD1 (6 bases). Germline V gene lookup returns CDR1 LGHNA and CDR2 YSLEER. The V end lost 0 bases, the J end lost 9 bases, and 12 bases lay between the germline ends. This CDR3 has 14 amino acids.

The rearrangement uses TRBV2 and TRBJ1-1, with TRBD1 identical over 9 bases. Germline V gene data show CDR1 as SNHLY and CDR2 as FYNNEI. The CDR3 loop spans 15 amino acids. Germline trimming cut 7 bases from V and 2 bases from J; bases unmatched to any gene: 8. The CDR3 loop is CASNQQGASNTEAFF. The CDR3 nucleotides read TGTGCCAGCAACCAACAGGGGGCGTCTAACACTGAAGCTTTCTTT.

The genes are TRBV5-6 and TRBJ1-6, with 10 bases matching TRBD1. Germline V gives CDR1 SGHDT, CDR2 YYEEEE. This CDR3 is 18 amino acids long. The V gene end was trimmed by 0 bases and the J gene end by 0 bases; junction bases not matched to a gene: 3. CDR3 bases: TGTGCCAGCAGCTTGGAGGGACAGGGGAGCTCCTATAATTCACCCCTCCACTTT. It specifies CASSLEGQGSSYNSPLHF.

Notes on this clone: Other DNA sequences in the sample encode the same CDR3. J is TRBJ2-2 and V is TRBV9; D gene unclear. Germline CDR1 reads SGDLS; CDR2 reads YYNGEE. The CDR3 is 12 amino acids. V lost 0 bases to trimming and J lost 8 bases, with 5 bases between them. CDR3 DNA: TGTGCCAGCAGCGTAGGAGTTGGGGAGCTGTTTTTT. Translation: CASSVGVGELFF. The whole variable domain, filled in from reference TRBV9 and TRBJ2-2, reads DSGVTQTPKHLITATGQRVTLRCSPRSGDLSVYWYQQSLDQGLQFLIQYYNGEERAKGNILERFSAQQFPDLHSELNLSSLELGDSALYFCASSVGVGELFFGEGSRLTVL.

The rearrangement joins TRBV15 to TRBJ2-7; the match to TRBD1 covers 10 bases. Germline assignment: CDR1 LNHNV and CDR2 YYDKDF (reference sequence). This CDR3 comprises 15 residues. V shed 1 base and J 4 bases; nucleotides not matched to a gene: 4. The CDR3, as DNA: TGTGCCACCAGCAGAGGGGGACAGGGGTCGTACGAGCAGTACTTC. It specifies CATSRGGQGSYEQYF.

This chain joins TRBV9 and TRBJ2-2, with 7 bases matching TRBD1. With V trimmed by 4 bases and J by 1 base, 10 bases remained unmatched. CDR1 SGDLS and CDR2 YYNGEE come from the germline V gene. This CDR3 is 17 amino acids long. The CDR3: CASSKSSGTVNTGELFF. The CDR3 DNA sequence: TGTGCCAGCAGCAAAAGCTCCGGGACAGTGAACACCGGGGAGCTGTTTTTT.

This rearrangement joins TRBV11-2 to TRBJ1-5; 9 positions match TRBD1. CDR3 length equals 14 residues. The germline V gene has CDR1 SGHAT and CDR2 FQNNGV. V was clipped by 5 bases and J by 11 bases; unmatched bases: 10. CDR3 in amino acids: CASSPGQGGRAQHF. CDR3 bases: TGTGCCAGCAGCCCGGGACAGGGAGGTCGGGCCCAGCATTTT.

The chain recombines TRBV28 with TRBJ2-1; 9 bases agree with TRBD2. V was clipped by 6 bases and J by 3 bases; unmatched bases: 6. The CDR3 contains 15 residues. CDR1 is MDHEN, CDR2 SYDVKM, per germline. In DNA, the CDR3 is TGTGCCAGCAGCCGTAGCGGGAGTAGCTACAATGAGCAGTTCTTC. Its translation: CASSRSGSSYNEQFF.

This clone occurred once. The CDR3 nucleotides read TGCAGCGTTGACGGTGACACCTACGAGCAGTACTTC. This gives the protein CSVDGDTYEQYF. This chain links TRBV29-1 with TRBJ2-7; D gene unclear. Trimming stripped 3 bases from V and 2 bases from J, with 8 bases between. CDR1 and CDR2 from the germline V gene are SQVTM and ANQGSEA. This CDR3 has 12 amino acids.